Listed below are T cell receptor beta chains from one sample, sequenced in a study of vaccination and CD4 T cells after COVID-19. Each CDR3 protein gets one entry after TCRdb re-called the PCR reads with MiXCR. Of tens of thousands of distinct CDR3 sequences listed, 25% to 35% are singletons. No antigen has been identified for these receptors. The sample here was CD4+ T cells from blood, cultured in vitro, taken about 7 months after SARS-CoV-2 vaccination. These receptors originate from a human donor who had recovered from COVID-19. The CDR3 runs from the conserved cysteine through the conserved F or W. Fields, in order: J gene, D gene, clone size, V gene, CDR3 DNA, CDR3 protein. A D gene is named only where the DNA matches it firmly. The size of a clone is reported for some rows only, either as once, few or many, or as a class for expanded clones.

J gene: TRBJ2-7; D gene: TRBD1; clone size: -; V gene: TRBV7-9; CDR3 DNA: TGTGCCAGCAGCCCCGGACAGGGAGGCTCCTACGAGCAGTACTTC; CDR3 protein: CASSPGQGGSYEQYF
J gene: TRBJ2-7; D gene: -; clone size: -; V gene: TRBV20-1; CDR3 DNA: TGCAGTGCCCAGCACTTGGCGGGGGAGCAGTACTTC; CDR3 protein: CSAQHLAGEQYF
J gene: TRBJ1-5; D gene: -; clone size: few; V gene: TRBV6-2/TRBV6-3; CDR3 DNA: TGTGCCAGCAAAACTGGACGGCGGGCCAATCAGCCCCAGCATTTT; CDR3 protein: CASKTGRRANQPQHF
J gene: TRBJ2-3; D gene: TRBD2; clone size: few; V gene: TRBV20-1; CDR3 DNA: TGCAGTGCTATTGAACTAGCGGGAGACACAGATACGCAGTATTTT; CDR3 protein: CSAIELAGDTDTQYF
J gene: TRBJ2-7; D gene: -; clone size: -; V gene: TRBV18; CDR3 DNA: TGTGCCAGCTCAGGAGGGTCCGACTACGAGCAGTACTTC; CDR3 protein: CASSGGSDYEQYF
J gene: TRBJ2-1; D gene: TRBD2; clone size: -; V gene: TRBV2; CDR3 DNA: TGTGCCAGCACGGGTGTGGGAGGGCCGTTGAATGAGCAGTTCTTC; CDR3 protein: CASTGVGGPLNEQFF
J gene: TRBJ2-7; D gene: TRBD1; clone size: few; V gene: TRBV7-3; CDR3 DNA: TGTGCCAGCAGCCCAGGACAGGGGGCCTACGAGCAGTACTTC; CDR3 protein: CASSPGQGAYEQYF
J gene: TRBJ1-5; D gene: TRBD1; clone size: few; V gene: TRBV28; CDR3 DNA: TGTGCCAGCAGGTCGGCAGGGGGGGAAACCCAGCCCCAGCATTTT; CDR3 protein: CASRSAGGETQPQHF
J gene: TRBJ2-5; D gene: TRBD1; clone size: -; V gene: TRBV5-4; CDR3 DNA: TGTGCCAGCAGCACCAGGACAGGGGAAGAGACCCAGTACTTC; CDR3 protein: CASSTRTGEETQYF
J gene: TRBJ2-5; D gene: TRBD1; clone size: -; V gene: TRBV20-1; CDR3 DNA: TGCAGTGCTAGATCCGGGACAGGGGGGCGGGAGACCCAGTACTTC; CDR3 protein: CSARSGTGGRETQYF
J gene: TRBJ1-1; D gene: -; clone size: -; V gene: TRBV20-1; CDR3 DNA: TGCAGTGCTAAGGTCGGCGACACTGAAGCTTTCTTT; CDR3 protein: CSAKVGDTEAFF
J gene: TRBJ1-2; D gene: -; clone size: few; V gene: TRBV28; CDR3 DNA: TGTGCCAGCAGTTTAGGGCCGGGCGCTGGTGGCTACACCTTC; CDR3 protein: CASSLGPGAGGYTF
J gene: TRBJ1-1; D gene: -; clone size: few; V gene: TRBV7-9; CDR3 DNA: TGTGCCAGCAGCTCCGACCGGGCTGGAGTCACTGAAGCTTTCTTT; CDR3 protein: CASSSDRAGVTEAFF
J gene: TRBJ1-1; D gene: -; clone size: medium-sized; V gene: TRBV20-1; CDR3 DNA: TGCAGTGCTACAGGGAACACTGAAGCTTTCTTT; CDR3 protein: CSATGNTEAFF
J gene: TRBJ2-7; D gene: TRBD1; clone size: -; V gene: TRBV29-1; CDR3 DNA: TGCAGCGTGGGAGGACAGGGAGCCTACGAGCAGTACTTC; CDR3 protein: CSVGGQGAYEQYF
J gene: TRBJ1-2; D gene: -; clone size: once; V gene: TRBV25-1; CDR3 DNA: TGTGCCAGCAGCAACCCTGGGGACGCTGGCTACACCTTC; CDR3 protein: CASSNPGDAGYTF
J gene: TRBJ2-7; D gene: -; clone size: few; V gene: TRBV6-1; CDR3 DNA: TGTGCCAGCGAATTGGACAGCACCTCCTACGAGCAGTACTTC; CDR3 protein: CASELDSTSYEQYF
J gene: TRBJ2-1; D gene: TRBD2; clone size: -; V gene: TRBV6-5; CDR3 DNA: TGTGCCAGCAGTTGGGGATCTCTAGCGGGAGGAGTGGATGAGCAGTTCTTC; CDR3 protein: CASSWGSLAGGVDEQFF